A single TCR beta chain is shown here with its context. Its antigen is undetermined. The record originates from a study of cytomegalovirus exposure and HLA in healthy donors. Study findings and constraints: HLA allele associations emerged for around 15,000 TCR beta sequences in a later analysis, at 0.05 false discovery rate.

The V gene lost 0 bases and the J gene lost 1 base, with 7 bases spanning the gap. Germline V lookup: CDR1 LGHNA, CDR2 YNFKEQ. The CDR3 is 15 residues long. In the PCR, 60 Vbeta and 13 Jbeta primers were used. Method: immunoSEQ multiplex PCR; TCRdb's copy keeps in-frame clones and lacks some. The sample records about 120,000 clones, roughly 80% being singletons. The rearrangement links TRBV4-2 to TRBJ2-1; TRBD1 might be the D (6 bases). Source material: PBMCs. This clonotype was obtained from a man in his 60s in good health and CMV-seropositive. As DNA, the CDR3 is TGTGCCAGCAGCCAAGATAGGGGGTCCTACAATGAGCAGTTCTTC. It is translated as CASSQDRGSYNEQFF.